What follows are 16 T cell receptor beta chains derived from one specimen sequenced in a study of PD-1 blockade in classical Hodgkin lymphoma. Each patient relapsed following autologous stem cell transplantation, and prior brentuximab vedotin exposure differed. Measured with immunoSEQ multiplex PCR; TCRdb has only the in-frame clones, and not every one. The table lists more than 55,000 clones, 88% of them singletons. The sequenced sample was peripheral blood mononuclear cells (PBMCs), obtained before the second cycle of nivolumab. The receptors shown here come from a human donor with classical Hodgkin lymphoma.

The chain links TRBV27 to TRBJ2-3; D unclear. V lost 3 bases, J lost 7 bases, and 11 bases lay in between. Germline V lookup: CDR1 MNHEY, CDR2 SMNVEV (reference sequence). The CDR3 has 13 amino acids. For the CDR3, the DNA is TGTGCCAGCAGTTTCCCTCCCATGAATACGCAGTATTTT. This gives the protein CASSFPPMNTQYF.

The chain uses TRBV6-6 and TRBJ1-1, with D perhaps TRBD1 (5 bases). Looked up from germline, CDR1 is MNHNY and CDR2 is SVGAGI (reference sequence). This CDR3 comprises 13 residues. Trimming stripped 5 bases from V and 3 bases from J, with 10 bases between. CDR3 protein: CASSIREDTEAFF. The CDR3 DNA reads as TGTGCCAGCAGTATCAGGGAGGACACTGAAGCTTTCTTT.

This clone has only a few counts. V and J are TRBV5-1 and TRBJ1-2, with 12 bases fitting TRBD1. The CDR3 is 15 residues long. J gave up 6 bases and V 1 base, and 4 bases lay outside the gene matches. CDR1 and CDR2 from the germline V gene are SGHRS and YFSETQ. In DNA, the CDR3 is TGCGCCAGCAGCTTGCCGGGACAGGGGGCGCATGGCTACACCTTC. Protein sequence: CASSLPGQGAHGYTF. Complete variable domain (other parts from reference TRBV5-1 and TRBJ1-2): KAGVTQTPRYLIKTRGQQVTLSCSPISGHRSVSWYQQTPGQGLQFLFEYFSETQRNKGNFPGRFSGRQFSNSRSEMNVSTLELGDSALYLCASSLPGQGAHGYTFGSGTRLTVV.

This chain uses TRBV10-1 with TRBJ1-4; D not certain. Germline CDR1 and CDR2: WNHNN and SYGVQD (reference sequence). The V and J ends lost 6 bases and 0 bases respectively, with 11 bases between them. The CDR3 spans 15 residues. In nucleotides, the CDR3 is TGCGCCAGCAGACCACGACGGGCAACTAATGAAAAACTGTTTTTT. Protein product: CASRPRRATNEKLFF.

V gene TRBV7-9 combines with J gene TRBJ2-7; possible D gene TRBD1, 6 bases. V gave up 0 bases and J gave up 2 bases, with 8 bases separating them. CDR1 is SEHNR, CDR2 FQNEAQ, per germline (reference sequence). The CDR3 consists of 14 residues. The CDR3 DNA is TGTGCCAGCAGCTTAGCGCCAGGGGCCTACGAGCAGTACTTC. Translated: CASSLAPGAYEQYF.

This chain's CDR3 is CASSVGFRGSKGNTIYF. DNA for the CDR3: TGTGCCAGCAGCGTAGGCTTCAGGGGCTCGAAGGGAAACACCATATATTTT. This rearrangement joins TRBV7-9 to TRBJ1-3; tentatively, D is TRBD1 (6 bases). Germline CDR1 and CDR2: SEHNR and FQNEAQ (reference sequence). This CDR3 is built from 17 residues. V was cut by 5 bases and J by 4 bases, with 21 bases left in between. The full variable domain, rest sourced from reference TRBV7-9 and TRBJ1-3, is DTGVSQNPRHKITKRGQNVTFRCDPISEHNRLYWYRQTLGQGPEFLTYFQNEAQLEKSRLLSDRFSAERPKGSFSTLEIQRTEQGDSAMYLCASSVGFRGSKGNTIYFGEGSWLTVV.

The chain carries TRBV5-1 and TRBJ1-4; 9 bases match TRBD1. CDR3 length: 15 residues. Germline V gene sequence: CDR1 SGHRS, CDR2 YFSETQ. J was trimmed by 7 bases and V by 1 base; bases with no gene match: 5. CDR3 in DNA: TGCGCCAGCAGCTTGTCGGGACAGGGAGGTGAAAAACTGTTTTTT. This translates into CASSLSGQGGEKLFF.

The genes are TRBV5-1 and TRBJ1-2; TRBD1 matches at 12 bases. Germline CDR1 reads SGHRS; CDR2 reads YFSETQ. V gave up 4 bases and J gave up 7 bases; unmatched junction bases: 5. This CDR3 comprises 14 residues. In DNA, the CDR3 is TGCGCCAGCAGCCCCGGGACAGGGGGCTCTGGCTACACCTTC. Amino acid sequence: CASSPGTGGSGYTF. The full variable domain, rest sourced from reference TRBV5-1 and TRBJ1-2, is KAGVTQTPRYLIKTRGQQVTLSCSPISGHRSVSWYQQTPGQGLQFLFEYFSETQRNKGNFPGRFSGRQFSNSRSEMNVSTLELGDSALYLCASSPGTGGSGYTFGSGTRLTVV.

The genes are TRBV4-1 and TRBJ1-4; no clear D gene. This CDR3 has 13 residues. Per the germline V gene, CDR1 is MGHRA and CDR2 is YSYEKL. V lost 1 base and J lost 4, with 4 bases in between. This CDR3 is CASSQALNEKLFF. CDR3 DNA: TGCGCCAGCAGCCAAGCCCTTAATGAAAAACTGTTTTTT.

The chain is built from TRBV5-6 and TRBJ2-7, with 7 bases aligning to TRBD2. Germline loops: CDR1 SGHDT, CDR2 YYEEEE. V gave up 0 bases and J gave up 4 bases; unmatched junction bases: 7. This CDR3 comprises 15 residues. The CDR3 sequence is CASSLVPSGAYEQYF. The CDR3 coding sequence is TGTGCCAGCAGCTTGGTGCCTAGCGGAGCTTACGAGCAGTACTTC.

Regarding this clone: Given the absence of the conserved phenylalanine or tryptophan at the CDR3 end, a read error is likely. The DNA is left out, because the CDR3 cannot be placed on it with certainty; the CDR3 is given as TCRdb lists it. This chain joins TRBV7-4 and TRBJ1-2. The CDR3 totals 15 residues, both ends included. CDR1 and CDR2 (germline): SGHVT, SQSDAQ. The chain's CDR3 is CASSRGTSARKTYGY.

The rearrangement joins TRBV7-9 to TRBJ1-5, with TRBD1 matching over 7 bases. Germline V gene lookup returns CDR1 SEHNR and CDR2 FQNEAQ (reference sequence). The CDR3 sequence is 16 residues long. Unmatched junction bases numbered 6, after V lost 4 bases and J lost 0 bases. As DNA, the CDR3 is TGTGCCAGCAGCTACGCCCGGGACAGTAGCAATCAGCCCCAGCATTTT. Its protein is CASSYARDSSNQPQHF.

The CDR3 DNA is TGTGCCAGCAGCTTGGAGATCCTAAGTCAGGGCTACACCTTC. Protein sequence: CASSLEILSQGYTF. The chain uses TRBV5-8 and TRBJ1-2, with D unclear. Between the trimmed V and J ends, which lost 0 bases and 8 bases, there was a span of 14 bases. Germline-derived CDR1 and CDR2 are SGHTS and YDEGEE. This CDR3 comprises 14 residues.

The table lists this clone with a count of one. This chain connects TRBV29-1 to TRBJ2-5; tentative D call: TRBD2 (7 bases). Germline V lookup: CDR1 SQVTM, CDR2 ANQGSEA. V lost 4 bases to trimming and J lost 2 bases, with 20 bases between them. The CDR3 loop spans 16 amino acids. CDR3 nucleotides: TGCAGCGTTGGGGGGCGTGGAGCGGGGCTACAAGAGACCCAGTACTTC. Protein product: CSVGGRGAGLQETQYF.

This clone was seen once. The rearrangement uses TRBV30 and TRBJ1-2; D call uncertain. Trimming took 4 bases from V and 4 from J, leaving 19 bases between them. The germline gives CDR1 GTSNPN, CDR2 SVGIG (reference sequence). CDR3 length: 15 residues. The CDR3 nucleotides read TGTGCCTGGATCCGAGGGAGGGTGAGCGGCTATGGCTACACCTTC. This encodes CAWIRGRVSGYGYTF.

V usage is TRBV11-2 and J usage is TRBJ2-2; weak D call: TRBD2 (6 bases). The CDR3 is 17 residues long. V was cut by 2 bases and J by 1 base, with 14 bases left in between. The V gene's germline CDR1 is SGHAT and CDR2 FQNNGV. The CDR3 DNA reads TGTGCCAGCAGCTTATCGGGAGCTCACGGGAACACCGGGGAGCTGTTTTTT. Translation gives CASSLSGAHGNTGELFF.